These 27 T cell receptor beta chains came from one sample sequenced in a study of cytomegalovirus exposure and HLA in healthy donors. 13 Jbeta primers and 60 Vbeta primers were used for the PCR. The repertoire was sequenced with immunoSEQ multiplex PCR; TCRdb's copy has only in-frame clones and lacks some. The top ten clones hold about 7% of a sample with 150,000 to 200,000 clones, about four fifths of them seen once. The sample was PBMCs. These receptors were obtained from a man aged 25-45 years in good health and CMV-seropositive.

This clone has just a few counts. The genes are TRBV6-1 and TRBJ1-5; 11 bases fit TRBD1. Germline lookup yields CDR1 MNHNS and CDR2 SASEGT. CDR3 length: 15 residues. With V trimmed by 1 base and J by 6 bases, 2 bases remained unmatched. The CDR3 loop is CASSEEGQGAQPQHF. The CDR3 nucleotides read TGTGCCAGCAGTGAAGAAGGACAGGGGGCTCAGCCCCAGCATTTT.

The chain has TRBV4-3 and TRBJ2-3, with a tentative D call TRBD1 (6 bases). The V gene lost 0 bases and the J gene lost 1 base, with 11 bases spanning the gap. CDR3 length: 16 residues. From germline, CDR1 is LGHNA and CDR2 YSLEER. CDR3 nucleotide sequence: TGCGCCAGCAGCCAAGATCAAGAGGGGGGCACAGATACGCAGTATTTT. It codes for CASSQDQEGGTDTQYF.

The chain recombines TRBV9 with TRBJ2-3; possibly TRBD2 for D (7 bases). The germline V gene has CDR1 SGDLS and CDR2 YYNGEE. The V gene lost 5 bases and the J gene lost 3 bases, with 13 bases spanning the gap. The CDR3 is 14 amino acids. For the CDR3, the DNA is TGTGCCAGCAGTACGAAGGGGGGGACAGATACGCAGTATTTT. Translation gives CASSTKGGTDTQYF.

The V and J genes are TRBV6-6 and TRBJ1-5; a weak D match, TRBD1 (5 bases). Trimming stripped 2 bases from V and 4 bases from J, with 12 bases between. This CDR3 region has 15 residues. CDR1 and CDR2 from the germline V gene are MNHNY and SVGAGI (reference sequence). Here the CDR3 reads CASSYDLAGNQPQHF. As DNA, the CDR3 is TGTGCCAGCAGTTACGATTTGGCAGGGAATCAGCCCCAGCATTTT.

The chain combines TRBV9 with TRBJ1-1, with TRBD1 matching over 11 bases. Germline V gives CDR1 SGDLS, CDR2 YYNGEE. The CDR3 length is 18 residues. Trimming took 0 bases from V and 1 from J; bases not matched to a gene: 8. The DNA for the CDR3 is TGTGCCAGCAGCGTAGGCGGACAGGGGGCGTCCAGGAACACTGAAGCTTTCTTT. This translates into CASSVGGQGASRNTEAFF.

The V and J genes are TRBV15 and TRBJ2-7; TRBD1 matches at 10 bases. The CDR3 runs 15 residues. After removal of 0 bases from V and 4 bases from J, the junction contained 3 bases not matched to a gene. CDR1 is LNHNV, CDR2 YYDKDF, per germline (reference sequence). The CDR3, as DNA: TGTGCCACCAGCAGAGAATCGGGACAGGGGTACGAGCAGTACTTC. Encoded protein: CATSRESGQGYEQYF.

V usage is TRBV25-1 and J usage is TRBJ2-3, with TRBD2 matching over 8 bases. Trimming took 8 bases from V and 4 from J; bases not matched to a gene: 8. The germline V gene encodes CDR1 MGHDK and CDR2 SYGVNS. The CDR3 is made up of 14 amino acids. This CDR3 is CASGSGRSADTQYF. The CDR3 bases are TGTGCCAGCGGAAGCGGGAGATCCGCAGATACGCAGTATTTT. Variable domain in full (rest from reference TRBV25-1 and TRBJ2-3): EADIYQTPRYLVIGTGKKITLECSQTMGHDKMYWYQQDPGMELHLIHYSYGVNSTEKGDLSSESTVSRIRTEHFPLTLESARPSHTSQYLCASGSGRSADTQYFGPGTRLTVL.

The chain joins TRBV4-3 to TRBJ2-4; the D is unclear. In germline, CDR1 is LGHNA, CDR2 YSLEER. Trimming removed 0 bases from V and 16 bases from J, with 13 bases in between. The CDR3 contains 12 residues. The CDR3 DNA follows: TGCGCCAGCAGCCAAGAAGGTCAACAGCTTTACTTC. Translated: CASSQEGQQLYF.

The V and J genes are TRBV25-1 and TRBJ2-3; D call uncertain. V lost 2 bases, J lost 3 bases, and 6 bases lay in between. CDR1 is MGHDK and CDR2 is SYGVNS in the germline V gene. The CDR3 is made up of 13 amino acids. The CDR3 region has the DNA TGTGCCAGCAGTGAACGAGCGACAGATACGCAGTATTTT. It translates to CASSERATDTQYF.

This clone was found once. The chain combines TRBV21-1 with TRBJ2-3; whether TRBD1, the table's D call, matches the DNA was not checked. TRBV21-1 is flagged as a pseudogene. The CDR3 extends over 13 amino acids. For the CDR3, the DNA is TGTGCCGGCAGACGAAGGGGGCTCGATACGCAGTATTTT. Translation: CAGRRRGLDTQYF.

The V call is TRBV11-2, the J call TRBJ2-1; tentative D call: TRBD2 (6 bases). The germline gives CDR1 SGHAT, CDR2 FQNNGV. The V end lost 1 base, the J end lost 4 bases, and 11 bases lay between the germline ends. There are 15 residues in the CDR3. CDR3 residues: CASSLVRGRYNEQFF. CDR3 in DNA: TGTGCCAGCAGCTTAGTGCGGGGCCGTTACAATGAGCAGTTCTTC.

The chain has TRBV28 and TRBJ2-2; maybe TRBD2 (6 bases). CDR3 length equals 14 residues. Germline-derived CDR1 and CDR2 are MDHEN and SYDVKM. Trimming cost V 8 bases and J 6 bases, with 16 bases left between them. CDR3 loop: CASRPRLGPGELFF. The CDR3 nucleotides are TGTGCCAGCCGGCCCCGACTAGGACCCGGGGAGCTGTTTTTT.

This rearrangement joins TRBV5-5 to TRBJ1-5, with D possibly being TRBD1 (5 bases). From germline, CDR1 is SGHKS and CDR2 YYEKEE (reference sequence). The CDR3 sequence is 14 residues long. Trimming removed 1 base at V and 3 bases at J, with 8 bases between. The CDR3 protein is CASSLRGNNQPQHF. The CDR3 nucleotides are TGTGCCAGCAGCTTGAGGGGTAACAATCAGCCCCAGCATTTT.

The chain links TRBV2 to TRBJ2-1; TRBD2 is a possible D gene (6 bases). V lost 3 bases and J lost 4, with 13 bases in between. The CDR3 covers 15 residues. Per germline, CDR1 SNHLY and CDR2 FYNNEI. CDR3 protein: CASSDPRGAYNEQFF. DNA for the CDR3: TGTGCCAGCAGTGACCCCCGCGGGGCTTACAATGAGCAGTTCTTC.

The chain combines TRBV5-4 with TRBJ1-2; 8 nucleotides line up with TRBD1. The CDR3 consists of 15 residues. The germline gives CDR1 SGHNT, CDR2 YYREEE (reference sequence). J was trimmed by 6 bases and V by 2 bases; bases with no gene match: 9. The CDR3 sequence: CASSLGIGQGDGYTF. As DNA, the CDR3 is TGTGCCAGCAGCTTAGGTATCGGACAGGGAGATGGCTACACCTTC. The full variable domain, with the rest looked up from reference TRBV5-4 and TRBJ1-2, is ETGVTQSPTHLIKTRGQQVTLRCSSQSGHNTVSWYQQALGQGPQFIFQYYREEENGRGNFPPRFSGLQFPNYSSELNVNALELDDSALYLCASSLGIGQGDGYTFGSGTRLTVV.

CDR3: CASSQTGGQETQYF. CDR3 nucleotides: TGTGCCAGTAGTCAGACAGGGGGCCAAGAGACCCAGTACTTC. The V call is TRBV19, the J call TRBJ2-5; TRBD1 agrees at 9 bases. The germline V gene encodes CDR1 LNHDA and CDR2 SQIVND (reference sequence). The CDR3 spans 14 residues. The V segment lost 5 bases and the J segment 1 base; nucleotides outside the gene matches: 2.

The chain links TRBV27 to TRBJ2-2; 7 positions agree with TRBD1. This CDR3 comprises 14 residues. Germline-derived CDR1 and CDR2 are MNHEY and SMNVEV (reference sequence). The trim removed 6 bases at V and 4 bases at J, leaving 5 bases unmatched. DNA for the CDR3: TGTGCCAGCAGCCAACGACAGGGCACCGGGGAGCTGTTTTTT. Residues: CASSQRQGTGELFF.

The table lists this clone with a count of one. V and J are TRBV2 and TRBJ2-1; D is unclear. V lost 7 bases, J lost 5 bases, and 9 bases lay in between. CDR1 and CDR2 (germline): SNHLY, FYNNEI. This CDR3 has 12 residues. CDR3 sequence reads: CASIRSNNEQFF. The DNA for the CDR3 is TGTGCCAGCATTAGATCAAACAATGAGCAGTTCTTC.

The chain has TRBV5-4 and TRBJ1-2, with 7 positions matching TRBD1. V gave up 4 bases and J gave up 7 bases; unmatched junction bases: 7. CDR1 SGHNT and CDR2 YYREEE come from the germline V gene (reference sequence). This CDR3 is 13 amino acids long. The CDR3 DNA reads as TGTGCCAGCAGCGACACAGGGGTCGCTGGCTACACCTTC. It is translated as CASSDTGVAGYTF. Looking up the rest from reference TRBV5-4 and TRBJ1-2 gives the full variable domain: ETGVTQSPTHLIKTRGQQVTLRCSSQSGHNTVSWYQQALGQGPQFIFQYYREEENGRGNFPPRFSGLQFPNYSSELNVNALELDDSALYLCASSDTGVAGYTFGSGTRLTVV.

This clone was detected only a few times. The CDR3 spells CASSEGGAGNQPQHF. The CDR3 coding sequence is TGTGCCAGCAGTGAGGGGGGGGCTGGCAATCAGCCCCAGCATTTT. This chain links TRBV25-1 with TRBJ1-5; possibly TRBD1 for D (6 bases). Germline V gene lookup returns CDR1 MGHDK and CDR2 SYGVNS. The CDR3 totals 15 residues. V dropped 3 bases and J dropped 2 bases, with 11 bases sitting between them.

The chain uses TRBV11-3 and TRBJ2-1; the D gene is possibly TRBD2 (6 bases). Germline V CDR1 and CDR2: SGHNT, YENEEA. The V and J ends lost 5 bases and 9 bases respectively, with 17 bases between them. This CDR3 has 14 residues. The CDR3 bases are TGTGCCAGCAGCGCGTCAGGGTATAGCGGTGAGCAGTTCTTC. As protein: CASSASGYSGEQFF.

This clone has just a few counts. The gene calls are TRBV11-1 and TRBJ1-1, with D uncertain. Trimming took off 5 bases at V and 10 bases at J, with 23 bases between the two ends. Germline CDR1 reads SGHAT; CDR2 reads FQDESV (reference sequence). The CDR3 is 15 residues long. The CDR3 nucleotides read TGTGCCAGCAGCCCCGGGCGAGGGCCACGGAGCGGAGCTTTCTTT. This translates into CASSPGRGPRSGAFF.

This chain connects TRBV5-6 to TRBJ2-2; 10 bases match TRBD2. CDR3 length equals 15 residues. Losses at the gene ends were 1 base for V and 4 bases for J; bases not matched to a gene: 1. Per the germline V gene, CDR1 is SGHDT and CDR2 is YYEEEE. The CDR3 sequence is CASSLRLAGTGELFF. DNA of the CDR3: TGTGCCAGCAGCTTGAGACTAGCGGGCACCGGGGAGCTGTTTTTT.

This chain uses TRBV5-4 with TRBJ1-2; unclear D gene. Germline CDR1 is SGHNT and CDR2 is YYREEE (reference sequence). This CDR3 comprises 12 residues. Deletions cut 1 base from V and 6 bases from J, with 7 bases between. DNA for the CDR3: TGTGCCAGCAGCTTGCGGAGAGATGGCTACACCTTC. This gives the protein CASSLRRDGYTF.

This clone is a singleton in its sample. CDR3 DNA: TGTGCCTGGAGTGCCGACAGGGGTCAAGGCTACACCTTC. Translating it yields CAWSADRGQGYTF. The V and J genes are TRBV30 and TRBJ1-2; 8 nucleotides agree with TRBD1. Germline V gives CDR1 GTSNPN, CDR2 SVGIG (reference sequence). This CDR3 comprises 13 residues. Germline trimming cut 1 base from V and 8 bases from J; bases unmatched to any gene: 6.

This clone has only a few counts. This chain joins TRBV10-2 and TRBJ2-5; 10 bases align to TRBD2. The CDR3 spans 17 residues. CDR1 is WSHSY and CDR2 is SAAADI in the germline V gene. J lost 0 bases, V lost 1 base, and 5 bases had no gene match. The CDR3 spells CASSEWDGLADQETQYF. CDR3 DNA: TGCGCCAGCAGTGAGTGGGATGGACTAGCGGACCAAGAGACCCAGTACTTC.

The chain links TRBV7-9 to TRBJ1-1; no clear D gene. The CDR3 spans 15 residues. Deletions cut 1 base from V and 0 bases from J, with 9 bases between. The germline gives CDR1 SEHNR, CDR2 FQNEAQ (reference sequence). This CDR3 is CASSLGGSLNTEAFF. The CDR3 DNA sequence: TGTGCCAGCAGCTTAGGAGGCAGTTTGAACACTGAAGCTTTCTTT.